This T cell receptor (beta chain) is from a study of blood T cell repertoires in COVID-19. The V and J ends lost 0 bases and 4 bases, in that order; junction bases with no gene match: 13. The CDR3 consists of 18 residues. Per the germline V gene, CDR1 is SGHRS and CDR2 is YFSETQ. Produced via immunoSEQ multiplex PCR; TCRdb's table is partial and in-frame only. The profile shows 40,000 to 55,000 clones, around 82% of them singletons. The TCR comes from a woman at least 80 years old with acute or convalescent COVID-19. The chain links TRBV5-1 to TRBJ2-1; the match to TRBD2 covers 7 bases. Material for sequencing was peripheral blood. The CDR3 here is CASSLAATGGPVYNEQFF. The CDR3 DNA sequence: TGCGCCAGCAGCTTGGCCGCCACGGGAGGCCCCGTGTACAATGAGCAGTTCTTC.